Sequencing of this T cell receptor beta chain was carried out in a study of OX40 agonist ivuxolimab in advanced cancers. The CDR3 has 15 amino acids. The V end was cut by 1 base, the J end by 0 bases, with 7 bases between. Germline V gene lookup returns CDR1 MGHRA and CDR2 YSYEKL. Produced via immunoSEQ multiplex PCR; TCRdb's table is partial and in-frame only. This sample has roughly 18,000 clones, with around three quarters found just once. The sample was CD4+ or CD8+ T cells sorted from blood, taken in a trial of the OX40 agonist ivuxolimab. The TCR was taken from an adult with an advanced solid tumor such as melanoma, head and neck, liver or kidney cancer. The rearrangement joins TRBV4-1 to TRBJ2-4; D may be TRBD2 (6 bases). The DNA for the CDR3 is TGCGCCAGCAGCCAAGCGGGACTAGCCAAAAACATTCAGTACTTC. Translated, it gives CASSQAGLAKNIQYF.